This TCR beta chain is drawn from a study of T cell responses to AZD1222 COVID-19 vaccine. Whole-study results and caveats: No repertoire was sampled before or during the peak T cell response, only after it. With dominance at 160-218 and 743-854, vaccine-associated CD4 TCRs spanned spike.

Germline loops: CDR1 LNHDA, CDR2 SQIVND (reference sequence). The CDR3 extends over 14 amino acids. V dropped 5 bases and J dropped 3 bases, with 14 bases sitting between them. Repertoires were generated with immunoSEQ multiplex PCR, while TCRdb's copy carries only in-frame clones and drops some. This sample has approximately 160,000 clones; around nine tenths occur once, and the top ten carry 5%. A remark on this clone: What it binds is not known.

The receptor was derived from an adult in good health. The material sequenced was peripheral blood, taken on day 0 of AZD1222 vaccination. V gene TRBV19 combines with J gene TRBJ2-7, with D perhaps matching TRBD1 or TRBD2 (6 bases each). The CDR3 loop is CASSLRGTFYEQYF. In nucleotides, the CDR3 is TGTGCCAGTAGTCTCCGCGGGACATTCTACGAGCAGTACTTC.